The 20 T cell receptor beta chains below all came from one sample that was sequenced in a study of Ad26.COV2.S vaccination and SARS-CoV-2 variants. Using immunoSEQ multiplex PCR, the repertoire was profiled, and TCRdb retains in-frame clones only, with some absent. The sample has about 350,000 clones, approximately 81% seen once. Treatment denoted: around 19 received Ad26.COV2.S at low or high dose, single or two shots; roughly 5 received placebo; per-sample allocation not given. Sampling occurred on day 63 after the first vaccine or placebo injection. Sequenced here: peripheral blood, sampled in a trial of Ad26.COV2.S vaccine versus placebo. The receptors stem from a person aged 18-65 years who received the Ad26.COV2.S COVID-19 vaccine or a placebo.

V is TRBV3-1 (or the pseudogene TRBV3-2) and J is TRBJ2-2, with D maybe TRBD1 (6 bases). The CDR3 has 17 amino acids. Germline CDR1 LGHDT, CDR2 YNNKEL (reference sequence). Trimming shortened V by 0 bases and J by 8 bases, and 19 bases separated the two germline ends. CDR3 amino acids: CASSQDQTGLRMGELFF. CDR3 in DNA: TGTGCCAGCAGCCAAGACCAGACAGGTCTTCGCATGGGGGAGCTGTTTTTT.

This sequence joins TRBV11-2 and TRBJ2-7; D possibly uses TRBD1 or TRBD2 (6 bases each). With 7 bases removed from V and 1 base from J, the gap between germline ends came to 14 bases. CDR3 size: 14 residues. The germline gives CDR1 SGHAT, CDR2 FQNNGV. The DNA of the CDR3 is TGTGCCAGCAATAAAAGGGGGGTTTCCTACGAGCAGTACTTC. Residues: CASNKRGVSYEQYF.

This clone has only a few counts. The CDR3 nucleotides read TGCAGTGCTAGTAGGATAGAAAGCAATCAGCCCCAGCATTTT. Encoded protein: CSASRIESNQPQHF. V is TRBV20-1 and J is TRBJ1-5; D remains ambiguous. The CDR3 is 14 residues long. Germline V gene lookup returns CDR1 DFQATT and CDR2 SNEGSKA (reference sequence). Deletions cut 3 bases from V and 1 base from J, with 10 bases between.

This clone was counted once. The rearrangement joins TRBV6-5 to TRBJ1-2; 7 positions match TRBD1. CDR1 and CDR2 from the germline V gene are MNHEY and SVGAGI. The V segment lost 10 bases and the J segment 3 bases; nucleotides outside the gene matches: 14. This CDR3 contains 15 residues. CDR3 protein: CATRGFNQGDYGYTF. CDR3 in DNA: TGTGCCACGCGAGGTTTCAATCAGGGGGACTATGGCTACACCTTC.

This chain uses TRBV7-9 with TRBJ2-5; D gene ambiguous. Germline assignment: CDR1 SEHNR and CDR2 FQNEAQ (reference sequence). This CDR3 has 14 residues. V lost 5 bases to trimming and J lost 5 bases, with 15 bases between them. The CDR3 region has the DNA TGTGCCAGCAGCCAAGCAACCCTTTGGGAGACCCAGTACTTC. It codes for CASSQATLWETQYF.

This chain uses TRBV14 with TRBJ2-7; 13 bases agree with TRBD2. This CDR3 region has 16 residues. From germline, CDR1 is SGHDN and CDR2 FVKESK. J gave up 3 bases and V 6 bases, and 8 bases lay outside the gene matches. CDR3 sequence (DNA): TGTGCCAGCAGTCCGACTAGCGGGGGGCAAAACTACGAGCAGTACTTC. As protein: CASSPTSGGQNYEQYF.

The chain couples TRBV2 to TRBJ2-3; no clear D gene. The V gene lost 3 bases and the J gene lost 7 bases, with 5 bases spanning the gap. This CDR3 contains 11 residues. Looked up from germline, CDR1 is SNHLY and CDR2 is FYNNEI. CDR3 in DNA: TGTGCCAGCAGTGATCGGAATACGCAGTATTTT. Translated: CASSDRNTQYF. Looking up the rest from reference TRBV2 and TRBJ2-3 gives the full variable domain: EPEVTQTPSHQVTQMGQEVILRCVPISNHLYFYWYRQILGQKVEFLVSFYNNEISEKSEIFDDQFSVERPDGSNFTLKIRSTKLEDSAMYFCASSDRNTQYFGPGTRLTVL.

The chain's CDR3 is CASSYETGWAYEQYF. DNA of the CDR3: TGTGCCAGCAGTTACGAGACAGGGTGGGCGTACGAGCAGTACTTC. The chain couples TRBV6-2 or TRBV6-3 to TRBJ2-7; 7 nucleotides agree with TRBD1. The V gene end was trimmed by 2 bases and the J gene end by 4 bases; junction bases not matched to a gene: 8. Germline assignment: CDR1 MNHEY and CDR2 SVGEGT. This CDR3 spans 15 amino acids.

The chain is built from TRBV10-3 and TRBJ2-1; D might be TRBD1 (8 bases). Per germline, CDR1 ENHRY and CDR2 SYGVKD. Trimming pared 2 bases from V and 3 bases from J, leaving 11 bases between. CDR3 size: 15 residues. Here the CDR3 reads CAISENRGGYNEQFF. CDR3 nucleotide sequence: TGTGCCATCAGTGAGAACAGGGGGGGCTACAATGAGCAGTTCTTC.

The chain employs TRBV6-4 and TRBJ2-6, with 9 bases matching TRBD1. The CDR3 extends over 18 amino acids. V dropped 6 bases and J dropped 0; count of bases not matched to a gene: 9. Germline CDR1 reads MRHNA; CDR2 reads SNTAGT. This chain's CDR3 is CASRPGQGSLSGANVLTF. The CDR3 DNA follows: TGTGCCAGCAGACCGGGACAGGGCTCCCTCTCTGGGGCCAACGTCCTGACTTTC.

J is TRBJ2-2 and V is TRBV9, with no clear D. The germline V gene encodes CDR1 SGDLS and CDR2 YYNGEE. V was clipped by 3 bases and J by 7 bases, with 10 bases between them. This CDR3 has 13 residues. The CDR3 loop reads CASSGQLIGELFF. The CDR3 nucleotides read TGTGCCAGCAGCGGGCAGCTCATCGGGGAGCTGTTTTTT.

CDR3 nucleotides: TGTGCCAGCATGGTGTCCGGGAAGGGCGGGCAGTTCTTC. This gives the protein CASMVSGKGGQFF. The rearrangement links TRBV5-8 to TRBJ2-1; tentative D call: TRBD2 (5 bases). This CDR3 comprises 13 residues. V was cut by 6 bases and J by 12 bases, with 19 bases left in between. Germline V gene sequence: CDR1 SGHTS, CDR2 YDEGEE.

CDR3 DNA sequence: TGTGCCAGCACCCTAGCCAGGACAGGGGGTGGAGGGGACTATGGCTACACCTTC. Translation: CASTLARTGGGGDYGYTF. This rearrangement joins TRBV7-2 to TRBJ1-2; TRBD1 agrees at 10 bases. The CDR3 is made up of 18 amino acids. J lost 3 bases, V lost 7 bases, and 17 bases had no gene match. The germline gives CDR1 SGHTA, CDR2 FQGNSA.

The chain combines TRBV11-3 with TRBJ1-1, with TRBD1 as a possible D gene (5 bases). The CDR3 length is 13 residues. Trimming removed 5 bases from V and 5 bases from J, with 12 bases in between. Germline V gene data show CDR1 as SGHNT and CDR2 as YENEEA. CDR3 sequence reads: CASSRDEETEAFF. DNA of the CDR3: TGTGCCAGCAGCCGGGACGAGGAGACTGAAGCTTTCTTT.

The chain carries TRBV27 and TRBJ2-3; maybe TRBD2 (5 bases). Trimming removed 4 bases from V and 0 bases from J, with 8 bases in between. Germline-derived CDR1 and CDR2 are MNHEY and SMNVEV (reference sequence). The CDR3 contains 14 residues. CDR3 sequence (DNA): TGTGCCAGCAGTTGGAGCGGTAGCACAGATACGCAGTATTTT. Translation gives CASSWSGSTDTQYF.

This rearrangement joins TRBV7-2 to TRBJ2-5; 8 nucleotides align to TRBD2. Germline V gene sequence: CDR1 SGHTA, CDR2 FQGNSA. V gave up 1 base and J gave up 1 base; unmatched junction bases: 2. The CDR3 is 15 residues long. CDR3 nucleotide sequence: TGTGCCAGCAGCTTAGGTAGCGGGGTCCAAGAGACCCAGTACTTC. This codes for CASSLGSGVQETQYF.

A note on this clone: This CDR3 is also generated by other DNA sequences in the sample. This rearrangement joins TRBV5-1 to TRBJ2-2, with D maybe TRBD2 (6 bases). V lost 4 bases to trimming and J lost 1 base, with 20 bases between them. CDR3 length: 18 amino acids. Germline lookup yields CDR1 SGHRS and CDR2 YFSETQ. The CDR3 region is CASSVEGPRRGNTGELFF. For the CDR3, the DNA is TGCGCCAGCAGCGTGGAGGGGCCGAGGAGGGGGAACACCGGGGAGCTGTTTTTT.

The chain employs TRBV5-1 and TRBJ2-1, with 7 positions matching TRBD2. CDR3 length: 16 amino acids. J lost 1 base, V lost 4 bases, and 8 bases had no gene match. CDR1 is SGHRS and CDR2 is YFSETQ in the germline V gene. CDR3 sequence: CASSTPAGESYNEQFF. The CDR3 DNA reads as TGCGCCAGCAGCACCCCCGCGGGAGAGTCCTACAATGAGCAGTTCTTC. The whole variable domain, remainder taken from reference TRBV5-1 and TRBJ2-1, is KAGVTQTPRYLIKTRGQQVTLSCSPISGHRSVSWYQQTPGQGLQFLFEYFSETQRNKGNFPGRFSGRQFSNSRSEMNVSTLELGDSALYLCASSTPAGESYNEQFFGPGTRLTVL.

The J gene is TRBJ1-4, the V gene TRBV18, with unresolved D. The CDR3 sequence is 15 residues long. Trimming pared 3 bases from V and 8 bases from J, leaving 16 bases between. Germline lookup yields CDR1 KGHSH and CDR2 LQKENI. The CDR3 loop is CASSPGEGLGEKLFF. Written as DNA, the CDR3 is TGTGCCAGCTCACCTGGAGAAGGTTTGGGGGAAAAACTGTTTTTT.

There are many counts of this clone. CDR3 bases: TGTGCCAGTAGTCAAGGACAGGGGGCTGGGGCCGGGGAGCTGTTTTTT. It is translated as CASSQGQGAGAGELFF. V and J are TRBV19 and TRBJ2-2, with TRBD1 identical over 11 bases. This CDR3 region has 16 residues. Losses at the gene ends were 5 bases for V and 6 bases for J; bases not matched to a gene: 8. Germline V gene data show CDR1 as LNHDA and CDR2 as SQIVND (reference sequence). Based on the CDR3 plus reference TRBV19 and TRBJ2-2, the full variable domain is DGGITQSPKYLFRKEGQNVTLSCEQNLNHDAMYWYRQDPGQGLRLIYYSQIVNDFQKGDIAEGYSVSREKKESFPLTVTSAQKNPTAFYLCASSQGQGAGAGELFFGEGSRLTVL.